Sequencing of this T cell receptor (beta chain) was carried out in a study of CD8 T cells in ankylosing spondylitis. Deletions cut 1 base from V and 6 bases from J, with 15 bases between. The CDR3 contains 15 residues. The germline CDR1 and CDR2 sequences are SGHTA and FQGNSA. From the 5' RACE reads, TCRdb called clonotypes with MiXCR, one entry per CDR3 protein. The sample lists approximately 300,000 distinct CDR3 sequences; less than 25% were seen once. The sample comprised blood, either unsorted or a sorted T cell fraction (not recorded which). The V call is TRBV7-2, the J call TRBJ1-2, with TRBD1 as a possible D gene (6 bases). The receptor's source is a female donor with ankylosing spondylitis or in good health (not recorded which). DNA of the CDR3: TGTGCCAGCAGCTTAGTGGGCAGGGGCCTGGATGGCTACACCTTC. Translating gives CASSLVGRGLDGYTF. Combining the CDR3 with reference TRBV7-2 and TRBJ1-2 gives the whole variable domain GAGVSQSPSNKVTEKGKDVELRCDPISGHTALYWYRQSLGQGLEFLIYFQGNSAPDKSGLPSDRFSAERTGGSVSTLTIQRTQQEDSAVYLCASSLVGRGLDGYTFGSGTRLTVV.